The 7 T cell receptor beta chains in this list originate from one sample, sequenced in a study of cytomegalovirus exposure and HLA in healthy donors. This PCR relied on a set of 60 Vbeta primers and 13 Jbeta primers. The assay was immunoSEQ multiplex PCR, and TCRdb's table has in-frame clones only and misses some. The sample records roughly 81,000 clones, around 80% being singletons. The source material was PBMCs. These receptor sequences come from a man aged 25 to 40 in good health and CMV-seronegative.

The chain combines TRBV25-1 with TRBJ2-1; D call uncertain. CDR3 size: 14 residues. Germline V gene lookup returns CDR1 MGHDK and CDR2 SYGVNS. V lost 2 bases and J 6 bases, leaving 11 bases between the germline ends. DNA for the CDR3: TGTGCCAGCAGTGAAGGTCAGGAAATCAATGAGCAGTTCTTC. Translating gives CASSEGQEINEQFF.

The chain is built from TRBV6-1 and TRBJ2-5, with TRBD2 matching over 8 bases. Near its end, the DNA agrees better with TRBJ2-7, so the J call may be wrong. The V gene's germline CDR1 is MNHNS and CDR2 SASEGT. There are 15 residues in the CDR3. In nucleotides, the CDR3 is TGTGCCAGCACCTCCCACGGGCGGGGGGCCTACGAGCAGTACTTC. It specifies CASTSHGRGAYEQYF.

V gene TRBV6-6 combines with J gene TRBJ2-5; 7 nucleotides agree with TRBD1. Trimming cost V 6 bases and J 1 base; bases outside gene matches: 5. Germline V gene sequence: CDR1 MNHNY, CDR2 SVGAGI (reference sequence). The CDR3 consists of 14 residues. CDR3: CASSSTGPQETQYF. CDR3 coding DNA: TGTGCCAGCAGCTCGACAGGGCCCCAAGAGACCCAGTACTTC.

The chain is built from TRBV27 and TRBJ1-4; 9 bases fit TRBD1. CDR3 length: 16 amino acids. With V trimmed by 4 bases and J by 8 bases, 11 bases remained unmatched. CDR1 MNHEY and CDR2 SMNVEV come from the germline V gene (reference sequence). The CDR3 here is CASSSVSGTGSEKLFF. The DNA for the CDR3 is TGTGCCAGCAGTTCCGTCTCCGGGACAGGGAGCGAAAAACTGTTTTTT.

The CDR3 region is CASRQGGNQPQHF. CDR3 DNA: TGTGCCAGCAGGCAGGGCGGCAATCAGCCCCAGCATTTT. V usage is TRBV28 and J usage is TRBJ1-5, with D possibly matching TRBD1 (5 bases). Trimming pared 6 bases from V and 2 bases from J, leaving 8 bases between. Per germline, CDR1 MDHEN and CDR2 SYDVKM. CDR3 length: 13 amino acids.

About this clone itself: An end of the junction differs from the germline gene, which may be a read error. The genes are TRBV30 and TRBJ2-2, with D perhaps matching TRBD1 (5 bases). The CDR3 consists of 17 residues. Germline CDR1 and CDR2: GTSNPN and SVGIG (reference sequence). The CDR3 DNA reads TGTGCCTGGCGTGTACTAAGGACAAATACGAACACCGGGGAGCTGTTTTTT. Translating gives CAWRVLRTNTNTGELFF.

The CDR3 is CASGRVTSGISDTQYF. Written as DNA, the CDR3 is TGTGCCAGCGGGCGCGTTACTAGCGGGATTTCGGATACGCAGTATTTT. This chain connects TRBV27 to TRBJ2-3, with 10 nucleotides matching TRBD2. Trimming took 8 bases from V and 6 from J; bases not matched to a gene: 14. The CDR3 totals 16 residues. Germline values: CDR1 MNHEY, CDR2 SMNVEV (reference sequence).